This T cell receptor beta chain is from a study of blood T cell repertoires in COVID-19. Turning to the study itself: The cDNA or gDNA used as material had been derived from T cells, B-cell-depleted T cells, or PBMCs.

Authors' data handling: It was from reference gene primer amplification that nucleated cell counts were estimated. The data were produced by immunoSEQ multiplex PCR, yet TCRdb's version contains in-frame clones alone and is incomplete. From that table come the V and J calls and clone size; the DNA was used to work out D and trimming. The sample carries 60,000 or so clones, 70% to 90% recorded once. Trimming took 1 base from V and 5 from J; bases not matched to a gene: 8. Germline V lookup: CDR1 SGHRS, CDR2 YFSETQ. CDR3 size: 15 residues. The chain carries TRBV5-1 and TRBJ2-7; 8 nucleotides match TRBD1. The sample comprised peripheral blood. The receptor comes from a human donor with active COVID-19. The donor label of this sample is uncertain. CDR3 sequence: CASSLTGRGHNEQYF. The CDR3 coding sequence is TGCGCCAGCAGCTTGACGGGCAGGGGGCACAACGAGCAGTACTTC.